This is a list of T cell receptor beta chains from one sample in a study of T cell responses to AZD1222 COVID-19 vaccine. The protocol was immunoSEQ multiplex PCR, while the TCRdb copy is restricted to in-frame clones and leaves out a portion. The table shows 100,000 or so clones, with around 86% occurring only once. Here the sequenced sample was peripheral blood, taken on day 0 of AZD1222 vaccination. These receptors all come from an adult in good health. CDR3s include the opening cysteine and the closing phenylalanine or tryptophan. A D gene is named only where the DNA matches it firmly. Expanded clones get a size class; other rows say once, few or many, or leave the size out.

D,size,J,V,DNA,CDR3
TRBD2,.,TRBJ2-5,TRBV3-1/TRBV3-2,TGTGCCAGCAGACAAACTAGCGGGGGCTTCCAAGAGACCCAGTACTTC,CASRQTSGGFQETQYF
.,.,TRBJ1-5,TRBV7-2,TGTGCCAGCAGCCAAGCCGTGGGTAATCAGCCCCAGCATTTT,CASSQAVGNQPQHF
.,.,TRBJ1-1,TRBV7-9,TGTGCCAGCAGCTTGGATCAGGGGACTGAAGCTTTCTTT,CASSLDQGTEAFF
TRBD1,.,TRBJ1-5,TRBV4-1,TGCGCCAGCAGCCAATCTACAGGGGGCCATCAGCCCCAGCATTTT,CASSQSTGGHQPQHF
.,.,TRBJ2-2,TRBV11-2,TGTGCCAGCAGCTTAGTAAGGGACGTAGGGACCGGGGAGCTGTTTTTT,CASSLVRDVGTGELFF
.,.,TRBJ2-1,TRBV15,TGTGCCACCGGTTTGGCGAATGAGCAGTTCTTC,CATGLANEQFF
.,few,TRBJ2-7,TRBV6-5,TGTGCCAGCAAACCGGGACCGAGCTCCTACGAGCAGTACTTC,CASKPGPSSYEQYF
.,.,TRBJ1-1,TRBV3-1/TRBV3-2,TGTGCCAGCAGAAGAGACAGCTACACTGAAGCTTTCTTT,CASRRDSYTEAFF
.,.,TRBJ2-7,TRBV12-3/TRBV12-4,TGTGCCAGCACGAGGACGGGCACCTACGAGCAGTACTTC,CASTRTGTYEQYF
TRBD2,.,TRBJ2-1,TRBV6-2/TRBV6-3,TGTGCCAGCAGTAAACTAGCGGACAATGAGCAGTTCTTC,CASSKLADNEQFF
.,.,TRBJ1-1,TRBV6-1,TGTGCCAGCAGTTCTGTGGCTACTGAAGCTTTCTTT,CASSSVATEAFF
.,.,TRBJ2-7,TRBV7-9,TGTGCCAGCAGCTTAGACAGACTCTACGAGCAGTACTTC,CASSLDRLYEQYF
.,.,TRBJ1-4,TRBV9,TGTGCCAGCAGCGTAGGGATGACTAATGAAAAACTGTTTTTT,CASSVGMTNEKLFF
.,.,TRBJ2-7,TRBV4-2,TGTGCCAGCAGCCCCGCCCAGGGGTACGAGCAGTACTTC,CASSPAQGYEQYF
.,.,TRBJ1-4,TRBV7-9,TGTGCCAGCAGCTTAGGACGTCGGATCAATGAAAAACTGTTTTTT,CASSLGRRINEKLFF
.,.,TRBJ1-4,TRBV19,TGTGCCAGTAGTATAAGGACAACTAATGAAAAACTGTTTTTT,CASSIRTTNEKLFF
TRBD2,.,TRBJ2-7,TRBV4-1,TGCGCCAGCAGCCCCCTAGGTAGCGGGGGGCCGCTAAAACCCTACGAGCAGTACTTC,CASSPLGSGGPLKPYEQYF
TRBD1,once,TRBJ2-5,TRBV13,TGTGCCAGCAGCGGAGACAGGGAACGGCCATATGAAGGAGAGACCCAGTACTTC,CASSGDRERPYEGETQYF
.,.,TRBJ2-1,TRBV9,TGTGCCAGCAGCCCGCAGGTATGGGACAATGAGCAGTTCTTC,CASSPQVWDNEQFF
.,.,TRBJ2-7,TRBV19,TGTGCCAGCCATAAAACAGGTATCCCCTACGAGCAGTACTTC,CASHKTGIPYEQYF
.,.,TRBJ1-1,TRBV4-1,TGCGCCAGCAGCCAAGATCGCTGGATGAACACTGAAGCTTTCTTT,CASSQDRWMNTEAFF
.,.,TRBJ1-4,TRBV4-1,TGCGCCAGCAGCCAGATTGCAGCAACTAATGAAAAACTGTTTTTT,CASSQIAATNEKLFF
.,.,TRBJ2-3,TRBV18,TGTGCCAGCTCACCAAACACAGATACGCAGTATTTT,CASSPNTDTQYF
TRBD1,.,TRBJ1-2,TRBV6-5,TGTGCCAGCCGAAGGACAGGGGAGGATGGCTACACCTTC,CASRRTGEDGYTF
.,.,TRBJ2-7,TRBV6-5,TGTGCCAGCAGCCGAAAACAGGACGGTCCCTACGAGCAGTACTTC,CASSRKQDGPYEQYF
.,.,TRBJ2-3,TRBV30,TGTGCCTGGAGTAGACCTATTACAGATACGCAGTATTTT,CAWSRPITDTQYF
.,.,TRBJ2-1,TRBV29-1,TGCAGCGTTGAACGGGCTACCTACAATGAGCAGTTCTTC,CSVERATYNEQFF
TRBD2,.,TRBJ2-5,TRBV11-2,TGTGCCAGCAGCTTAGGATTAGCGGGAACTGAGACCCAGTACTTC,CASSLGLAGTETQYF
TRBD1,.,TRBJ1-2,TRBV30,TGTGCCTGGAGGACCGGGACAGCTGCTAACTATGGCTACACCTTC,CAWRTGTAANYGYTF
.,.,TRBJ1-5,TRBV19,TGTGCCAGTAGTATGACAGCTTATAGCAATCAGCCCCAGCATTTT,CASSMTAYSNQPQHF
.,.,TRBJ2-7,TRBV12-3/TRBV12-4,TGTGCCAGCAGTTTTACCCGCTACGAGCAGTACTTC,CASSFTRYEQYF
TRBD1,.,TRBJ2-7,TRBV7-9,TGTGCCAGCAGCTTAGCGCTACCGGACAGGGGTCGGTACGAGCAGTACTTC,CASSLALPDRGRYEQYF
TRBD2,.,TRBJ2-3,TRBV7-7,TGTGCTAGCAGCTTGGGACTAGCGGAGTTAGATACGCAGTATTTT,CASSLGLAELDTQYF
.,.,TRBJ1-1,TRBV20-1,TGCAGTGCTAGAGATGTTACTGAAGCTTTCTTT,CSARDVTEAFF
TRBD1,.,TRBJ1-2,TRBV10-2,TGCGCCAGCAGTCCTGGGGGGACAGGCTTTTATGGCTACACCTTC,CASSPGGTGFYGYTF
.,few,TRBJ1-2,TRBV7-2,TGTGCCAGCAGCTTAGATGTAGGGGGTATCTACGGCTACACCTTC,CASSLDVGGIYGYTF
.,.,TRBJ2-7,TRBV7-2,TGTGCCAGCAGCTTAGACCTGACCTCCTACGAGCAGTACTTC,CASSLDLTSYEQYF
TRBD1,.,TRBJ1-1,TRBV28,TGTGCCAGCAGTGAAGCCGGGACAGGGGGCACTGAAGCTTTCTTT,CASSEAGTGGTEAFF
TRBD1,.,TRBJ1-6,TRBV5-4,TGTGCCAGCAGCCGGACAGGGGCGAGAAGGGATTCACCCCTCCACTTT,CASSRTGARRDSPLHF
.,.,TRBJ1-2,TRBV3-1/TRBV3-2,TGTGCCAGCAGCACAGCATCCAACTATGGCTACACCTTC,CASSTASNYGYTF
.,.,TRBJ1-2,TRBV9,TGTGCCAGCAGCGTGCAAGGTACCTATGGCTACACCTTC,CASSVQGTYGYTF
.,.,TRBJ1-2,TRBV7-2,TGTGCCAGCAGCGCCCAATCCCCAGACATCTCCCATGGCTACACCTTC,CASSAQSPDISHGYTF
.,few,TRBJ1-5,TRBV7-9,TGTGCCAGCAGCCTCGAAAGCAATCAGCCCCAGCATTTT,CASSLESNQPQHF
TRBD1,.,TRBJ1-1,TRBV10-3,TGTGCCATCAGTGACAGGGGGCATGAAGCTTTCTTT,CAISDRGHEAFF
.,.,TRBJ1-2,TRBV7-9,TGTGCCAGCAGCCTAGTCGAGGGATACTATGGCTACACCTTC,CASSLVEGYYGYTF
.,.,TRBJ1-2,TRBV4-3,TGCGCCAGCAGCCATTATACTAACTATGGCTACACCTTC,CASSHYTNYGYTF
.,.,TRBJ1-1,TRBV11-1,TGTGCCAGCAGCCTCCGGGGTGCAGGAATGACTGAAGCTTTCTTT,CASSLRGAGMTEAFF
.,.,TRBJ1-2,TRBV6-1,TGTGCCAGCAGTGAAGATGGGGGTTTACGTGGCTACACCTTC,CASSEDGGLRGYTF
.,.,TRBJ2-7,TRBV6-5,TGTGCCAGCAGTTACACATACCCCTACGAGCAGTACTTC,CASSYTYPYEQYF
TRBD1,.,TRBJ1-5,TRBV27,TGTGCCAGCAGTCAGACAGGGTCGGATCAGCCCCAGCATTTT,CASSQTGSDQPQHF
.,.,TRBJ2-7,TRBV7-9,TGTGCCAGCAGCTTGCTTGCGACAACCTCCTACGAGCAGTACTTC,CASSLLATTSYEQYF
.,.,TRBJ2-5,TRBV5-1,TGCGCCAGCAGCAGACCGGGGGTCGAACAAGAGACCCAGTACTTC,CASSRPGVEQETQYF
.,.,TRBJ1-1,TRBV6-2/TRBV6-3,TGTGCCAGCAGCGAGGCCAGGGGAGCTTTCTTT,CASSEARGAFF
.,.,TRBJ2-7,TRBV27,TGTGCCAGCAGTTGGGGGCTCTCATACGAGCAGTACTTC,CASSWGLSYEQYF
.,.,TRBJ1-3,TRBV5-5,TGTGCCAGCAGCTCCCTTAAGGAGGGAAACACCATATATTTT,CASSSLKEGNTIYF
.,.,TRBJ1-1,TRBV29-1,TGCAGCGTCCATCGCGCAGAAAGAGCTTTCTTT,CSVHRAERAFF
TRBD2,.,TRBJ2-6,TRBV7-3,TGTGCCAGCAGCCCGACTAGCGGGGCTGGGGCCAACGTCCTGACTTTC,CASSPTSGAGANVLTF
.,.,TRBJ2-7,TRBV6-5,TGTGCCAGCAGTCCGGGACGCCTCTCCTACGAGCAGTACTTC,CASSPGRLSYEQYF